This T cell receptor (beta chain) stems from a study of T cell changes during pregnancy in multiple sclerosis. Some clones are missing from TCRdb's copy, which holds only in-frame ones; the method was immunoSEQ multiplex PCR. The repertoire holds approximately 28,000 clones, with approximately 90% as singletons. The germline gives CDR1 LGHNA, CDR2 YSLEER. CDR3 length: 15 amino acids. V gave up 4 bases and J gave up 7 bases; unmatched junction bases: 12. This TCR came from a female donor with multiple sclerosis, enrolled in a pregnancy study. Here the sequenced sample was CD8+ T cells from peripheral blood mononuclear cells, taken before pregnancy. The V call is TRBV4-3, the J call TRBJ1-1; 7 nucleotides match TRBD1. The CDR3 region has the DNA TGCGCCAGCAGCCCTGAAAACGACCGGGACAGTGAAGCTTTCTTT. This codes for CASSPENDRDSEAFF.